The clone carrying this T cell receptor (beta chain) has a count of ten or more. Antigen specificity is unknown. The data derive from a study of T-cell reconstitution after alpha-beta-depleted transplantation in children. General study findings and limits: A year post-transplant, T-cell counts and diversity derived mostly from newly produced T cells. Surviving recipient T cells and intrathymic progenitors accounted for some patients' high TCRbeta diversity at day 60.

Unique molecular identifiers tagged the TCRbeta library. TCRdb independently ran MiXCR on the PCR reads; one entry per CDR3 protein. The data hold approximately 97,000 distinct CDR3 sequences, with approximately 8% observed a single time. The TCR sequence derives from a boy aged 2 to 10 with acute lymphoblastic leukemia, due to receive a stem cell transplant. The sample was PBMCs, taken before TCRalphabeta/CD19-depleted stem cell transplant.

CDR3 DNA: TGTGCCAGCAGCTTAGGCCCTGCACAGGGATACACCATATATTTT. Protein sequence: CASSLGPAQGYTIYF. This chain joins TRBV7-2 and TRBJ1-3; perhaps TRBD1 as D (6 bases). Trimming shortened V by 1 base and J by 8 bases, and 15 bases separated the two germline ends. Germline CDR1 is SGHTA and CDR2 is FQGNSA. CDR3 length: 15 amino acids.